Listed below are T cell receptor beta chains from one sample, sequenced in a study of cytomegalovirus exposure and HLA in healthy donors. Here immunoSEQ multiplex PCR was the method, and the copy in TCRdb shows in-frame clones only, minus some. This table holds fewer than 250,000 clones, about 89% found once. The sequenced material came from PBMCs. The receptors come from a man younger than 45 in good health and CMV-seronegative. Both conserved end residues are part of each CDR3. The D gene is left open where the match is weak. Clone size is stated in some rows and not others, as once, few, many or a class when expanded.

>-|TRBV7-2|-|TRBJ1-6
CASSLITGYSPLHF
TGTGCCAGCAGCCTAATTACAGGGTATTCACCCCTCCACTTT
>-|TRBV28|-|TRBJ1-5
CASWRGPGNQPQHF
TGTGCCAGCTGGCGGGGGCCTGGCAATCAGCCCCAGCATTTT
>TRBD2|TRBV25-1|-|TRBJ2-5
CASSDWGRGAQETQYF
TGTGCCAGCAGTGATTGGGGGCGGGGGGCACAAGAGACCCAGTACTTC
>-|TRBV2|few|TRBJ2-4
CASSVQGYIQYF
TGTGCCAGCAGTGTCCAGGGTTACATTCAGTACTTC
>-|TRBV7-9|-|TRBJ2-1
CASSFRLSSYNEQFF
TGTGCCAGCAGCTTTCGCTTGAGCTCCTACAATGAGCAGTTCTTC
>-|TRBV7-9|-|TRBJ1-2
CASSPRVGAQVGYTF
TGTGCCAGCAGCCCCCGTGTGGGGGCGCAGGTTGGCTACACCTTC
>-|TRBV7-9|-|TRBJ2-3
CASSLGPTGASTDTQYF
TGTGCCAGCAGCTTAGGGCCAACGGGTGCTAGCACAGATACGCAGTATTTT
>-|TRBV7-9|once|TRBJ1-2
CASSPRPRDNINYGYTF
TGTGCCAGCAGCCCACGCCCCCGGGACAATATTAACTATGGCTACACCTTC
>-|TRBV5-6|-|TRBJ2-7
CASSKDTEEQYF
TGTGCCAGCAGCAAGGACACTGAGGAGCAGTACTTC
>-|TRBV7-8|-|TRBJ2-7
CASSSYGDFPYEQYF
TGTGCCAGCAGCTCCTACGGGGACTTTCCCTACGAGCAGTACTTC
>-|TRBV2|-|TRBJ2-1
CASSEQEEAYNEQFF
TGTGCCAGCAGCGAACAGGAGGAAGCCTACAATGAGCAGTTCTTC
>TRBD1|TRBV28|once|TRBJ2-7
CASSRERGPLYEQYF
TGTGCCAGCAGCCGCGAGAGGGGGCCCCTCTACGAGCAGTACTTC
>TRBD2|TRBV6-1|-|TRBJ2-3
CASSDSAGVADTQYF
TGTGCCAGCAGTGACTCAGCGGGGGTTGCAGATACGCAGTATTTT
>-|TRBV28|-|TRBJ2-3
CASSFGVGADTQYF
TGTGCCAGCAGTTTCGGTGTGGGCGCAGATACGCAGTATTTT
>-|TRBV4-2|-|TRBJ1-1
CASSRDRFGAFF
TGTGCCAGCAGCCGAGACAGGTTTGGGGCTTTCTTT
>-|TRBV6-1|-|TRBJ1-2
CASSVIPGSTYGYTF
TGTGCCAGCAGTGTCATCCCCGGGTCAACCTATGGCTACACCTTC
>-|TRBV28|-|TRBJ2-7
CASSPLQGYEQYF
TGTGCCAGCAGCCCCTTACAGGGTTACGAGCAGTACTTC
>-|TRBV5-1|-|TRBJ2-7
CASRHGAPPASYEQYF
TGCGCCAGCAGGCATGGAGCACCCCCGGCTTCCTACGAGCAGTACTTC
>TRBD1|TRBV4-2|once|TRBJ2-2
CASSRKIGTGDTGELFF
TGTGCCAGCAGCCGAAAGATCGGGACAGGGGACACCGGGGAGCTGTTTTTT
>-|TRBV7-2|-|TRBJ2-1
CASSPLLVRNEQFF
TGTGCCAGCAGCCCTCTTCTTGTCCGGAATGAGCAGTTCTTC
>-|TRBV2|once|TRBJ2-5
CASTAGRGYQETQYF
TGTGCCAGCACCGCCGGACGGGGGTACCAAGAGACCCAGTACTTC
>TRBD1|TRBV28|-|TRBJ1-1
CASSTRDRVFAEAFF
TGTGCCAGCAGTACCCGGGACAGGGTGTTTGCTGAAGCTTTCTTT
>TRBD2|TRBV7-9|-|TRBJ2-1
CASSLLWTSGRRSYNEQFF
TGTGCCAGCAGCTTGCTTTGGACTAGCGGGAGAAGGTCCTACAATGAGCAGTTCTTC
>TRBD2|TRBV10-3|-|TRBJ2-7
CAIRAGTSGTYEQYF
TGTGCCATCAGAGCCGGGACTAGCGGAACCTACGAGCAGTACTTC
>TRBD2|TRBV4-1|-|TRBJ2-2
CASSPKPGGRNTGELFF
TGCGCCAGCAGCCCGAAACCCGGGGGGAGGAACACCGGGGAGCTGTTTTTT
>-|TRBV27|-|TRBJ1-2
CASSPRLGAHGYTF
TGTGCCAGCAGCCCACGGTTGGGGGCCCATGGCTACACCTTC
>TRBD1|TRBV6-5|-|TRBJ2-3
CASSQRDRGKYF
TGTGCCAGCAGTCAAAGGGACAGGGGAAAGTATTTT
>-|TRBV4-2|-|TRBJ1-5
CASSPRRGNQPQHF
TGTGCCAGCAGCCCTCGACGGGGCAATCAGCCCCAGCATTTT
>-|TRBV15|-|TRBJ1-1
CATSRVGGEAFF
TGTGCCACCAGCAGAGTCGGTGGTGAAGCTTTCTTT